This T cell receptor beta chain was obtained from a study of post-analysis software for immune sequencing data. The study, taken as a whole, reports: Patients used about five TRBV segments, including TRBV5-6, TRBV5-1 and TRBV20-1, more often than controls.

TCR beta cDNA libraries included unique molecular identifiers. TCRdb processed the PCR reads anew with MiXCR; each CDR3 protein has one entry. The data contain 400,000 to 500,000 distinct CDR3 sequences, roughly 40% of them singletons. This clonotype has only a few counts. Its antigen is not identified. The CDR3 is made up of 13 amino acids. V was clipped by 3 bases and J by 4 bases, with 10 bases between them. CDR1 and CDR2 from the germline V gene are SGDLS and YYNGEE. The source is a girl aged 2-10 years with multiple sclerosis. Sequences were obtained from blood. The chain links TRBV9 to TRBJ2-5; TRBD2 might be the D (6 bases). The chain's CDR3 is CASSATGVETQYF. The CDR3 DNA reads TGTGCCAGCAGCGCCACGGGGGTAGAGACCCAGTACTTC.